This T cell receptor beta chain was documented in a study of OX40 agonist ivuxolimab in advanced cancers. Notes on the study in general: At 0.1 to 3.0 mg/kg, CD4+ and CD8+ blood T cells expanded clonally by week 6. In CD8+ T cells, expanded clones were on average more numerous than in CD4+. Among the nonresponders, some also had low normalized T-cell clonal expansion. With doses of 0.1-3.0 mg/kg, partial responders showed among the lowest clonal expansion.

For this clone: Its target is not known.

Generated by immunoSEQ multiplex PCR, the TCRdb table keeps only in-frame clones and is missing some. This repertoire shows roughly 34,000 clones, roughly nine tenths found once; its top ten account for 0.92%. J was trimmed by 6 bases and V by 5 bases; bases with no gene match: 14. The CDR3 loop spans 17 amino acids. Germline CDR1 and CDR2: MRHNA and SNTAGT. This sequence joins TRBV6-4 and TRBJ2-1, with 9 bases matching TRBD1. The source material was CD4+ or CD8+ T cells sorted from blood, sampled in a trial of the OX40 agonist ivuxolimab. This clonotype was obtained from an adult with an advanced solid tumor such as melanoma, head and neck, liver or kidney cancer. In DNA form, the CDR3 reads TGTGCCAGCAGTCCCGATCTACAGGGGGCGCGGGGCAATGAGCAGTTCTTC. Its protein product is CASSPDLQGARGNEQFF.